These 26 T cell receptor beta chains originate from one sample sequenced in a study of OX40 agonist ivuxolimab in advanced cancers. Sequencing used immunoSEQ multiplex PCR; TCRdb keeps in-frame clones, though not all of them. The profile shows 25,000 to 40,000 clones, roughly 84% of them singletons. Sequenced here: CD4+ or CD8+ T cells sorted from blood, sampled in a trial of the OX40 agonist ivuxolimab. These receptor sequences come from an adult with an advanced solid tumor such as melanoma, head and neck, liver or kidney cancer.

J is TRBJ2-5 and V is TRBV7-3; D is undetermined. This CDR3 has 15 residues. The V gene lost 2 bases and the J gene lost 1 base, with 11 bases spanning the gap. Per the germline V gene, CDR1 is SGHTA and CDR2 is FQGTGA. The CDR3 is CASSLYGSLQETQYF. CDR3 DNA: TGTGCCAGCAGCTTATACGGAAGCCTCCAAGAGACCCAGTACTTC.

This chain joins TRBV27 and TRBJ2-6; no clear D. The germline V gene has CDR1 MNHEY and CDR2 SMNVEV (reference sequence). The CDR3 length is 12 residues. The germline V and J ends were trimmed by 8 bases and 2 bases, with 4 bases remaining between them. CDR3 in amino acids: CASGPGANVLTF. The CDR3 DNA follows: TGTGCCAGCGGACCTGGGGCCAACGTCCTGACTTTC. Variable domain in full (rest from reference TRBV27 and TRBJ2-6): EAQVTQNPRYLITVTGKKLTVTCSQNMNHEYMSWYRQDPGLGLRQIYYSMNVEVTDKGDVPEGYKVSRKEKRNFPLILESPSPNQTSLYFCASGPGANVLTFGAGSRLTVL.

A single count supports this clone. The gene calls are TRBV29-1 and TRBJ1-4; 8 bases map to TRBD1. Germline CDR1 is SQVTM and CDR2 is ANQGSEA. J was trimmed by 4 bases and V by 2 bases; bases with no gene match: 6. The CDR3 spans 15 residues. CDR3 in DNA: TGCAGCGTTGAACTCCCGGACAGGGATAATGAAAAACTGTTTTTT. It codes for CSVELPDRDNEKLFF.

The chain combines TRBV27 with TRBJ2-7; tentatively, D is TRBD2 (5 bases). There are 14 residues in the CDR3. Germline values: CDR1 MNHEY, CDR2 SMNVEV (reference sequence). Trimming took off 4 bases at V and 0 bases at J, with 10 bases between the two ends. Written as DNA, the CDR3 is TGTGCCAGCAGTTCTGACGGGATCTCCTACGAGCAGTACTTC. Protein product: CASSSDGISYEQYF.

This chain joins TRBV2 and TRBJ1-2; D unresolved. The V and J ends lost 7 bases and 5 bases respectively, with 11 bases between them. The CDR3 is 12 amino acids. Germline loops: CDR1 SNHLY, CDR2 FYNNEI. The DNA of the CDR3 is TGTGCCAGCACCGCGGCAGGTTATGGCTACACCTTC. Amino acids: CASTAAGYGYTF.

The chain couples TRBV7-8 to TRBJ2-2, with unresolved D. The V end was cut by 4 bases, the J end by 6 bases, with 6 bases between. Germline values: CDR1 SGHVS, CDR2 FQNEAQ. The CDR3 runs 12 residues. The CDR3 reads CASSSLAGELFF. The CDR3, as DNA: TGTGCCAGCAGCTCCCTGGCCGGGGAGCTGTTTTTT.

V usage is TRBV2 and J usage is TRBJ2-2, with D perhaps matching TRBD2 (5 bases). The CDR3 extends over 15 amino acids. V was cut by 2 bases and J by 6 bases, with 13 bases left in between. Germline V CDR1 and CDR2: SNHLY, FYNNEI. The CDR3 region has the DNA TGTGCCAGCAGTGAAACGCCGACTAACTCCGGGGAGCTGTTTTTT. It specifies CASSETPTNSGELFF. The entire variable domain, with the rest obtained from reference TRBV2 and TRBJ2-2, is as follows: EPEVTQTPSHQVTQMGQEVILRCVPISNHLYFYWYRQILGQKVEFLVSFYNNEISEKSEIFDDQFSVERPDGSNFTLKIRSTKLEDSAMYFCASSETPTNSGELFFGEGSRLTVL.

The chain carries TRBV4-1 and TRBJ2-1; D possibly corresponds to TRBD1 (6 bases). Germline CDR1 is MGHRA and CDR2 is YSYEKL. V was cut by 3 bases and J by 3 bases, with 15 bases left in between. The CDR3 is 16 residues long. The CDR3: CASSQGTYGYYNEQFF. For the CDR3, the DNA is TGCGCCAGCAGCCAGGGGACATACGGCTACTACAATGAGCAGTTCTTC.

The chain is built from TRBV28 and TRBJ2-1, with a weak D call TRBD1 (6 bases). Germline V lookup: CDR1 MDHEN, CDR2 SYDVKM. The CDR3 contains 15 residues. Trimming cost V 3 bases and J 4 bases, with 13 bases left between them. This chain's CDR3 is CASSLSPTGYNEQFF. DNA of the CDR3: TGTGCCAGCAGTTTGTCCCCGACAGGATACAATGAGCAGTTCTTC.

V and J are TRBV30 and TRBJ2-5, with D possibly matching TRBD1 (6 bases). Per the germline V gene, CDR1 is GTSNPN and CDR2 is SVGIG (reference sequence). V lost 2 bases and J 2 bases, leaving 9 bases between the germline ends. The CDR3 sequence is 13 residues long. CDR3 sequence: CAWSRGGQETQYF. The CDR3 coding sequence is TGTGCCTGGAGTCGAGGGGGACAAGAGACCCAGTACTTC. Combining the CDR3 with reference TRBV30 and TRBJ2-5 gives the whole variable domain SQTIHQWPATLVQPVGSPLSLECTVEGTSNPNLYWYRQAAGRGLQLLFYSVGIGQISSEVPQNLSASRPQDRQFILSSKKLLLSDSGFYLCAWSRGGQETQYFGPGTRLLVL.

V gene TRBV5-1 combines with J gene TRBJ1-1; 7 nucleotides match TRBD1. V lost 2 bases, J lost 1 base, and 2 bases stayed unmatched. This CDR3 is built from 14 residues. From germline, CDR1 is SGHRS and CDR2 YFSETQ. In DNA, the CDR3 is TGCGCCAGCAGCTTAAACAGGGGGAACACTGAAGCTTTCTTT. Protein product: CASSLNRGNTEAFF.

The table lists this clone with a count of one. The chain recombines TRBV28 with TRBJ1-2, with D possibly being TRBD1 (5 bases). CDR1 is MDHEN and CDR2 is SYDVKM in the germline V gene. Trimming stripped 2 bases from V and 4 bases from J, with 8 bases between. This CDR3 region has 13 residues. CDR3: CASSLDSFYGYTF. CDR3 coding DNA: TGTGCCAGCAGTTTAGACAGCTTCTATGGCTACACCTTC.

This sequence joins TRBV4-3 and TRBJ2-3, with D maybe TRBD2 (5 bases). Germline V gene data show CDR1 as LGHNA and CDR2 as YSLEER. The CDR3 contains 16 residues. The germline V and J ends were trimmed by 0 bases and 0 bases, with 10 bases remaining between them. CDR3 loop: CASSQDRRTSTDTQYF. The CDR3 nucleotides read TGCGCCAGCAGCCAAGACAGACGGACTAGCACAGATACGCAGTATTTT.

This chain uses TRBV27 with TRBJ2-1, with D uncertain. CDR1 and CDR2 from the germline V gene are MNHEY and SMNVEV (reference sequence). V was pared by 3 bases and J by 4 bases, with 13 bases between. There are 15 residues in the CDR3. The CDR3 spells CASSFPDADYNEQFF. CDR3 nucleotide sequence: TGTGCCAGCAGTTTCCCGGACGCCGATTACAATGAGCAGTTCTTC.

This clone was seen once. This chain links TRBV13 with TRBJ1-1; D unresolved. This CDR3 has 12 amino acids. V lost 4 bases and J lost 6, with 9 bases in between. Germline CDR1 reads PRHDT; CDR2 reads FYEKMQ (reference sequence). The CDR3 DNA is TGTGCCAGCAGCTGGACCTTTCCTGAAGCTTTCTTT. Translated: CASSWTFPEAFF.

This chain links TRBV28 with TRBJ1-6; D is undetermined. Germline V gene data show CDR1 as MDHEN and CDR2 as SYDVKM. V shed 5 bases and J shed 1 base, with 6 bases lying between them. The CDR3 loop spans 14 amino acids. In DNA, the CDR3 is TGTGCCAGCAGTCTGGTTTCCTATAATTCACCCCTCCACTTT. Protein sequence: CASSLVSYNSPLHF.

This clone has just a few counts. The chain employs TRBV29-1 and TRBJ2-1; D is uncertain. V was shortened by 2 bases and J by 0 bases, with 5 bases between the two germline ends. Germline V gene lookup returns CDR1 SQVTM and CDR2 ANQGSEA. The length of the CDR3 is 13 residues. The CDR3 coding sequence is TGCAGCGTTGAACGGAGCTCCTACAATGAGCAGTTCTTC. Its translation is CSVERSSYNEQFF.

J is TRBJ2-2 and V is TRBV4-3; 8 nucleotides match TRBD1. The junction had 11 bases not matched to a gene; V was cut back by 4 bases and J by 7 bases. CDR1 is LGHNA, CDR2 YSLEER, per germline. This CDR3 region has 16 residues. As DNA, the CDR3 is TGCGCCAGCAGCCCTCGGCCCAGGGGGCAGGGCGGGGAGCTGTTTTTT. The encoded protein is CASSPRPRGQGGELFF.

The CDR3 spells CASRLTGYSNQPQHF. DNA for the CDR3: TGTGCCAGTAGGTTGACAGGATATAGCAATCAGCCCCAGCATTTT. This chain joins TRBV19 and TRBJ1-5; possibly TRBD1 for D (6 bases). The V gene's germline CDR1 is LNHDA and CDR2 SQIVND (reference sequence). V was clipped by 6 bases and J by 0 bases, with 12 bases between them. This CDR3 comprises 15 residues.

The chain couples TRBV7-9 to TRBJ2-3; 8 nucleotides line up with TRBD1. J was trimmed by 2 bases and V by 5 bases; bases with no gene match: 9. CDR1 is SEHNR and CDR2 is FQNEAQ in the germline V gene (reference sequence). The CDR3 has 16 amino acids. CDR3 coding DNA: TGTGCCAGCAGCCCCAGGGACAGGATAAACACAGATACGCAGTATTTT. Translation gives CASSPRDRINTDTQYF.

The chain uses TRBV11-2 and TRBJ2-7, with D possibly TRBD2 on 6 matching bases. Germline CDR1 reads SGHAT; CDR2 reads FQNNGV. The CDR3 length is 12 residues. Trimming took 5 bases from V and 3 from J, leaving 8 bases between them. The CDR3 nucleotides are TGTGCCAGCAGCACCGGGAGCTACGAGCAGTACTTC. It is translated as CASSTGSYEQYF.

The chain links TRBV6-1 to TRBJ2-1; no clear D gene. The CDR3 has 12 residues. The ends were cut back, 3 bases at V and 5 bases at J, with 5 bases in the middle. Germline V gene data show CDR1 as MNHNS and CDR2 as SASEGT. The CDR3 DNA follows: TGTGCCAGCAGTGATTATCACAATGAGCAGTTCTTC. The encoded protein is CASSDYHNEQFF.

The chain joins TRBV2 to TRBJ2-2, with TRBD2 matching over 7 bases. The CDR3 is made up of 15 amino acids. Germline-derived CDR1 and CDR2 are SNHLY and FYNNEI. Trimming at V came to 2 bases and at J to 8 bases, leaving 8 bases not matched to a gene. The CDR3 nucleotides are TGTGCCAGCAGTGAACGCGGGAGACCCCCGGGGGAGCTGTTTTTT. It is translated as CASSERGRPPGELFF.

This sequence joins TRBV4-1 and TRBJ2-7; D unresolved. Germline V gives CDR1 MGHRA, CDR2 YSYEKL. Trimming took off 1 base at V and 2 bases at J, with 9 bases between the two ends. The CDR3 contains 14 residues. The CDR3 DNA reads TGCGCCAGCAGCCAAGGACGACACGCCTACGAGCAGTACTTC. It codes for CASSQGRHAYEQYF.

The V call is TRBV5-5, the J call TRBJ2-7; 8 bases match TRBD1. V dropped 4 bases and J dropped 4; count of bases not matched to a gene: 10. CDR3 length: 15 residues. Germline CDR1 SGHKS, CDR2 YYEKEE (reference sequence). The CDR3 nucleotides are TGTGCCAGCAGCCTTACCGCAGGGGGCCAATACGAGCAGTACTTC. Protein: CASSLTAGGQYEQYF.

The chain employs TRBV9 and TRBJ1-4; the D gene is possibly TRBD1 (6 bases). V was cut by 0 bases and J by 5 bases, with 11 bases left in between. Germline V gene sequence: CDR1 SGDLS, CDR2 YYNGEE. This CDR3 is 15 amino acids long. In DNA form, the CDR3 reads TGTGCCAGCAGCGTAGATGGGGGCACCAATGAAAAACTGTTTTTT. Its translation is CASSVDGGTNEKLFF.